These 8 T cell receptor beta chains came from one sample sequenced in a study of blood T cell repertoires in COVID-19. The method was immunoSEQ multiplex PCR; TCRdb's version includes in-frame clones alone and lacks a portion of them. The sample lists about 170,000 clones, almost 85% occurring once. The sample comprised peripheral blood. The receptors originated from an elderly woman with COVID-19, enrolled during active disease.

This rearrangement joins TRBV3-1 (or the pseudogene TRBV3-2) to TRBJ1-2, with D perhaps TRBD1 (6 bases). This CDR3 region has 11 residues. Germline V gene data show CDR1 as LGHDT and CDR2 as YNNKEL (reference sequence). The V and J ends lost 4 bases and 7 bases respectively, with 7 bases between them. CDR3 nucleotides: TGTGCCAGCAGCCGGGACACTGGCTACACCTTC. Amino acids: CASSRDTGYTF.

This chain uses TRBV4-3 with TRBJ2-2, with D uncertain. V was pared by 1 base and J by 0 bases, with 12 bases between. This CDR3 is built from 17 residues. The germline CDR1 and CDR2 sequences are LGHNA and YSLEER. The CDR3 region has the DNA TGCGCCAGCAGCCAAGGGGCAGACCATACGAACACCGGGGAGCTGTTTTTT. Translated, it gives CASSQGADHTNTGELFF.

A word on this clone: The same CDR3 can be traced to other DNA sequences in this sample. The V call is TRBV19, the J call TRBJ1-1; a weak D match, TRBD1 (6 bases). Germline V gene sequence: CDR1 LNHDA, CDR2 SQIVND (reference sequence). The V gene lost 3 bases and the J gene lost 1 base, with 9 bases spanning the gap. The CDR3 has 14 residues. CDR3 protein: CASSIRGGNTEAFF. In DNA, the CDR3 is TGTGCCAGTAGTATTAGGGGGGGGAACACTGAAGCTTTCTTT.

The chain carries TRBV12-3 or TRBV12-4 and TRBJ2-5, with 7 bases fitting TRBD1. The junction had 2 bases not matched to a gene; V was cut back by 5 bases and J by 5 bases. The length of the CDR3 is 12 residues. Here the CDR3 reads CASSQQGETQYF. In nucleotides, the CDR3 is TGTGCCAGCAGTCAACAGGGGGAGACCCAGTACTTC.

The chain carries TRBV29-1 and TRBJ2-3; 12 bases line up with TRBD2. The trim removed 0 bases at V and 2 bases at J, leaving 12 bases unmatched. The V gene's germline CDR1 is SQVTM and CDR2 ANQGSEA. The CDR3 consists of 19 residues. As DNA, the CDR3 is TGCAGCGTTGAAGAGGCAATGGGTACTAGCGGGGGGTACACAGATACGCAGTATTTT. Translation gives CSVEEAMGTSGGYTDTQYF.

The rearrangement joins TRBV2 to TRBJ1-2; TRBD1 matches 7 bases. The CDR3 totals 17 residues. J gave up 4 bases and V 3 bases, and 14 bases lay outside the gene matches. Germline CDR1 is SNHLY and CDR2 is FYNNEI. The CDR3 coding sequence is TGTGCCAGCAGTGAGTCGCAGGGGGAGGCCCTAGGCTATGGCTACACCTTC. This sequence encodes CASSESQGEALGYGYTF.

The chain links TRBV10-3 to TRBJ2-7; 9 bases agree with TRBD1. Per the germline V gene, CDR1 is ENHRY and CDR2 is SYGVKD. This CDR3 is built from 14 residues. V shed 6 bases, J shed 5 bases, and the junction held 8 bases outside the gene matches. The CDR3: CAIRPGQGRDEQYF. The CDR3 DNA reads TGTGCCATCAGGCCGGGACAGGGAAGGGACGAGCAGTACTTC.

In nucleotides, the CDR3 is TGTGCCACCTCTGCGGGACAGGGGGTGTACAATGAGCAGTTCTTC. Its translation: CATSAGQGVYNEQFF. V and J are TRBV18 and TRBJ2-1, with TRBD1 matching over 11 bases. With V trimmed by 10 bases and J by 4 bases, 9 bases remained unmatched. The length of the CDR3 is 15 residues. Germline values: CDR1 KGHSH, CDR2 LQKENI.